This T cell receptor beta chain was recovered during a study of T-cell memory formation after mild COVID-19. Study results and limitations: The appearance of some responding clones in pre-infection memory suggested that cross-reactive memory joined.

In this sample, this clonotype turned up a few times. What it binds is unknown. The germline V gene has CDR1 DFQATT and CDR2 SNEGSKA (reference sequence). The CDR3 extends over 15 amino acids. V shed 0 bases and J shed 7 bases, with 16 bases lying between them. From 5'RACE with constant-segment primers came TCR alpha and TCR beta cDNA libraries that carried sample barcodes and UMIs. MiXCR, run by TCRdb on the 5' RACE reads, gives a single entry per CDR3 protein. The profile covers 400,000 to 500,000 distinct CDR3 sequences, with 20% appearing a single time and 8.4% taken by the ten largest. The chain couples TRBV20-1 to TRBJ2-1; no definite D call. Input material: PBMCs or a T cell subset sorted from them (not recorded which). The origin of this receptor is an adult woman who had mild COVID-19 (a few samples of this study predate the infection). Cell type and time point are not known. CDR3 in amino acids: CSARDPPRLKNEQFF. DNA of the CDR3: TGCAGTGCTAGAGATCCCCCGAGGCTAAAAAATGAGCAGTTCTTC.